This T cell receptor (beta chain) was retrieved from a study of control samples from healthy donors and cancer patients. Data came from immunoSEQ multiplex PCR; TCRdb stores just in-frame clones and leaves some out. The repertoire consists of roughly 130,000 clones, with approximately 89% occurring once and the leading ten covering around 8.9%. Germline CDR1 is SEHNR and CDR2 is FQNEAQ (reference sequence). V shed 4 bases and J shed 5 bases, with 12 bases lying between them. The CDR3 length is 15 residues. Sample: blood. This sequence originates from a man aged 18 to 35 in good health. This sequence joins TRBV7-9 and TRBJ1-6; D not certain. CDR3 nucleotides: TGTGCCAGCAGCTCCCGGTCCACAGATAATTCACCCCTCCACTTT. As protein: CASSSRSTDNSPLHF.